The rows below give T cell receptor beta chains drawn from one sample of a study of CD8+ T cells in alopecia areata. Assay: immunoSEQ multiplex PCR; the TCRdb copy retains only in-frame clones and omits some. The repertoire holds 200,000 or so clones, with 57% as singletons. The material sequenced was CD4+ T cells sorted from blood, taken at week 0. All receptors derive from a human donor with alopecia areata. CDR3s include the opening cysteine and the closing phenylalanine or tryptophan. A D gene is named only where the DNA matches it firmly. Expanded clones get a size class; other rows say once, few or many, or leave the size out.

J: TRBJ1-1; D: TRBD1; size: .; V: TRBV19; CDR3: CASSTQGAAGRKAFF; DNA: TGTGCCAGTAGTACACAGGGGGCGGCAGGTCGGAAAGCTTTCTTT
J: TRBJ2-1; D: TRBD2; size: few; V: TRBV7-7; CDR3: CASSLEAGLADGEQFF; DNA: TGTGCTAGCAGCTTAGAGGCGGGACTAGCAGACGGCGAGCAGTTCTTC
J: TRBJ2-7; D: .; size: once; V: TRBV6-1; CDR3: CASHSPRSTHEQYF; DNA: TGTGCCAGCCATTCCCCCCGAAGTACTCACGAGCAGTACTTC
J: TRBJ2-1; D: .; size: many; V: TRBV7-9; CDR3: CASSLGGEREQFF; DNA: TGTGCCAGCAGCTTAGGGGGAGAGAGAGAGCAGTTCTTC
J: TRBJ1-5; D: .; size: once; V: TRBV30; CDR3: CAWSAGSNQPQHF; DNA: TGTGCCTGGAGTGCGGGTAGCAATCAGCCCCAGCATTTT
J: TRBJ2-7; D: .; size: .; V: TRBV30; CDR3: CAWSERGPSYEQYF; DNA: TGTGCCTGGAGTGAGAGGGGACCTTCCTACGAGCAGTACTTC
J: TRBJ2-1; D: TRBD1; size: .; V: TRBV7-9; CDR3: CASSPRTGRNEQFF; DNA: TGTGCCAGCAGCCCGAGGACAGGGCGGAATGAGCAGTTCTTC
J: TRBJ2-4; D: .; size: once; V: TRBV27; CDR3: CASSLREPKNIQYF; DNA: TGTGCCAGCAGTTTAAGGGAACCCAAAAACATTCAGTACTTC
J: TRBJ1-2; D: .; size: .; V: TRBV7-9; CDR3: CASSLVRYGEGGYTF; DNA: TGTGCCAGCAGCTTAGTGCGGTACGGGGAAGGTGGCTACACCTTC
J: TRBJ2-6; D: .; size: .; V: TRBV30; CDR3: CAWSPPGSGANVLTF; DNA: TGTGCCTGGAGCCCCCCGGGGTCTGGGGCCAACGTCCTGACTTTC
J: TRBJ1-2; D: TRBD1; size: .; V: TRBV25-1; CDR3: CASSGTGIGDYGYTF; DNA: TGTGCCAGCAGTGGGACAGGGATCGGTGACTATGGCTACACCTTC
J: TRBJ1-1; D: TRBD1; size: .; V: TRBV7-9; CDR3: CASSLAGQGDTEAFF; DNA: TGTGCCAGCAGCTTAGCCGGACAGGGAGACACTGAAGCTTTCTTT
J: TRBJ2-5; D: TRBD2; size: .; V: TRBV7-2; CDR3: CASRPGTSAILQETQYF; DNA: TGTGCCAGCAGGCCCGGGACTAGCGCAATTCTTCAAGAGACCCAGTACTTC
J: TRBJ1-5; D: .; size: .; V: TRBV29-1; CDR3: CSVERGPDQPQHF; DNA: TGCAGCGTTGAACGAGGGCCGGATCAGCCCCAGCATTTT
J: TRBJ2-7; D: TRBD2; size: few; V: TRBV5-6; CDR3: CASSRLAGSSYEQYF; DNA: TGTGCCAGCAGCCGGCTAGCGGGTAGCTCCTACGAGCAGTACTTC
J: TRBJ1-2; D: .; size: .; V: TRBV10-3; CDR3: CAISTNRIVNYGYTF; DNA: TGTGCCATCAGTACTAACAGGATAGTGAACTATGGCTACACCTTC
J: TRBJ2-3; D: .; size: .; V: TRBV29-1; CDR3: CSVDGRKEKGSTDTQYF; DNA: TGCAGCGTTGACGGACGAAAGGAGAAAGGTAGCACAGATACGCAGTATTTT
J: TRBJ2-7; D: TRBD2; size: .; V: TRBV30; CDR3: CAWSVGLAGGYEQYF; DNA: TGTGCCTGGAGTGTAGGGCTAGCGGGGGGCTACGAGCAGTACTTC
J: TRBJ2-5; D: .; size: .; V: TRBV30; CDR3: CAWSVGETQYF; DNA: TGTGCCTGGAGTGTTGGTGAGACCCAGTACTTC
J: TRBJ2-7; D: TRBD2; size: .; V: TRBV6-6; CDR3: CASSYASGRAYEQYF; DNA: TGTGCCAGCAGTTACGCTAGCGGGAGGGCCTACGAGCAGTACTTC
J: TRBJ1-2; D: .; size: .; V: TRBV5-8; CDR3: CASSFTGRDGYTF; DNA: TGTGCCAGCAGCTTTACAGGGCGAGATGGCTACACCTTC
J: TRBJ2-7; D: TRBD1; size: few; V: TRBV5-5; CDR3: CASSLVGQGGEQYF; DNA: TGTGCCAGCAGCTTGGTAGGACAGGGGGGTGAGCAGTACTTC
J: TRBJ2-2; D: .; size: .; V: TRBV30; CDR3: CAWSVRGPMLHTGELFF; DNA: TGTGCCTGGAGTGTACGGGGCCCTATGTTACACACCGGGGAGCTGTTTTTT
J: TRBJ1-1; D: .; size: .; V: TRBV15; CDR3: CATSPPRGWGTEAFF; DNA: TGTGCCACCAGCCCTCCGAGAGGCTGGGGCACTGAAGCTTTCTTT
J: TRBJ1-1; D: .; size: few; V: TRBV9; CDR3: CASSPQLTGRGEVFF; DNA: TGTGCCAGCAGTCCTCAACTGACGGGGAGGGGTGAAGTTTTCTTT
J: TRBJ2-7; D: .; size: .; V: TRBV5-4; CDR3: CASSLQGASYEQYF; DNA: TGTGCCAGCAGCCTCCAGGGAGCCTCCTACGAGCAGTACTTC
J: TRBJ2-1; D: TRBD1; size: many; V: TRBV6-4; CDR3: CASSESGTAYNEQFF; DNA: TGTGCCAGCAGTGAGTCAGGGACAGCATACAATGAGCAGTTCTTC
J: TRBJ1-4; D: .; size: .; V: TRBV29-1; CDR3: CSARDMTEKLFF; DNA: TGCAGCGCCCGGGACATGACTGAAAAACTGTTTTTT
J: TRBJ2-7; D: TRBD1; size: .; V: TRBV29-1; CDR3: CSVDTGTGDYEQYF; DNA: TGCAGCGTAGACACCGGGACAGGGGATTACGAGCAGTACTTC
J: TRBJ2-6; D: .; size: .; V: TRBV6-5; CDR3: CASSGGTLTF; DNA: TGTGCCAGCAGTGGTGGGACACTGACTTTC
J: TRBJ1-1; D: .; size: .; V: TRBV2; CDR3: CASRQNTEAFF; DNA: TGTGCCAGCCGACAGAACACTGAAGCTTTCTTT
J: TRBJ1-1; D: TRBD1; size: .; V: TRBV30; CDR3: CARSPMTGGFMNTEAFF; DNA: TGTGCCCGATCTCCGATGACAGGGGGTTTCATGAACACTGAAGCTTTCTTT
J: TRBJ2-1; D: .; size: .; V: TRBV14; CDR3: CASSQPGLYNEQFF; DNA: TGTGCCAGCAGCCAACCGGGGCTCTACAATGAGCAGTTCTTC
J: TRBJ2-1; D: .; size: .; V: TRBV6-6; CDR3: CASSAGPYNEQFF; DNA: TGTGCCAGCAGTGCGGGACCTTACAATGAGCAGTTCTTC